This TCR beta chain emerged from a study of T-cell reconstitution after alpha-beta-depleted transplantation in children. This CDR3 is 17 amino acids long. As it was prepared, the TCRbeta library received unique molecular identifiers. TCRdb re-analysed the PCR reads in MiXCR, keeping a single row per CDR3 protein. The sample lists about 610,000 distinct CDR3 sequences, over 9.5% occurring once. Comment on this clonotype: Germline is not matched at one junction end, which may reflect a read error.

The sequencing here drew on PBMCs from the stem cell graft donor, taken from the stem cell graft. This clonotype was sampled from a human donor who donated a stem cell graft to a child with acute myeloid leukemia. V usage is TRBV12-3 or TRBV12-4 and J usage is TRBJ1-5; 11 bases map to TRBD1. CDR3 DNA sequence: TGTGCCAGCAGTTTAGGACGGACAGGGGGCGATTATCAGCCCCGGCATTTT. This encodes CASSLGRTGGDYQPRHF.